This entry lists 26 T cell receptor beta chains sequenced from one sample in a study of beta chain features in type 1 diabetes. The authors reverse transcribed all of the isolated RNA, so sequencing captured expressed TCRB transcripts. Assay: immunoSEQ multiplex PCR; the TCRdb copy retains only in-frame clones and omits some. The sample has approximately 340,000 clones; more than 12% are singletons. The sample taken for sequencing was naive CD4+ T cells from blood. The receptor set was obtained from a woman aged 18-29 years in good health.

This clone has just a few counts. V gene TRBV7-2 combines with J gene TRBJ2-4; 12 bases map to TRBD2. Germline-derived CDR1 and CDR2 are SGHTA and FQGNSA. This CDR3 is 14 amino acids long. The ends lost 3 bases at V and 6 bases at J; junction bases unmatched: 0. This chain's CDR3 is CASSLTSGGNIQYF. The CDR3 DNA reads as TGTGCCAGCAGCTTGACTAGCGGGGGAAACATTCAGTACTTC.

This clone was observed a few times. The CDR3 sequence: CASSPKELASYEQYF. The CDR3 DNA sequence: TGTGCCAGCAGCCCCAAAGAACTAGCCAGCTACGAGCAGTACTTC. V gene TRBV7-2 combines with J gene TRBJ2-7; the D gene is possibly TRBD2 (6 bases). The V gene lost 5 bases and the J gene lost 3 bases, with 17 bases spanning the gap. This CDR3 has 15 amino acids. The germline V gene encodes CDR1 SGHTA and CDR2 FQGNSA. Full variable domain (missing parts from reference TRBV7-2 and TRBJ2-7): GAGVSQSPSNKVTEKGKDVELRCDPISGHTALYWYRQSLGQGLEFLIYFQGNSAPDKSGLPSDRFSAERTGGSVSTLTIQRTQQEDSAVYLCASSPKELASYEQYFGPGTRLTVT.

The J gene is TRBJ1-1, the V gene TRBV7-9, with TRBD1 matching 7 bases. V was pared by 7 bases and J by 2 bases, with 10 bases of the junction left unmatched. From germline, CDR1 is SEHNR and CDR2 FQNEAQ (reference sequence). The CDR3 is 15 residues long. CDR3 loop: CASKRGAGGNTEAFF. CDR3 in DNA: TGTGCCAGCAAAAGGGGCGCAGGGGGAAACACTGAAGCTTTCTTT.

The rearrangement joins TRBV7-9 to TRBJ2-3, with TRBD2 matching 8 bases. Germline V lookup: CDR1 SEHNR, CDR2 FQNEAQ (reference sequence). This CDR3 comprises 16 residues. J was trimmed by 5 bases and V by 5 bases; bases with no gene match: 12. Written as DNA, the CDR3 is TGTGCCAGCAGCGGAGGCGCGGGAGGCCGGGGAGATACGCAGTATTTT. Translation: CASSGGAGGRGDTQYF.

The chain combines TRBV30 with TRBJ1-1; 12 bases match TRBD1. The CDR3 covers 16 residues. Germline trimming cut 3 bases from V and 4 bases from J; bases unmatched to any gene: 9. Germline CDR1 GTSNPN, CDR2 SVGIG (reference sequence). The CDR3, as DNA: TGTGCCTGGAGCCTTCCGGGACAGGGGGCGAGCACTGAAGCTTTCTTT. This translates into CAWSLPGQGASTEAFF. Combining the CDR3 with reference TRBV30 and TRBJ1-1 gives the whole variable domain SQTIHQWPATLVQPVGSPLSLECTVEGTSNPNLYWYRQAAGRGLQLLFYSVGIGQISSEVPQNLSASRPQDRQFILSSKKLLLSDSGFYLCAWSLPGQGASTEAFFGQGTRLTVV.

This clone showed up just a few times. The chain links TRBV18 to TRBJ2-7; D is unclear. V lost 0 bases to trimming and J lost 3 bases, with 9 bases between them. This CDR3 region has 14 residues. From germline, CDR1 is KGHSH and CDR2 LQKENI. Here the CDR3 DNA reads TGTGCCAGCTCACCACCGTTCGGAGACTACGAGCAGTACTTC. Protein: CASSPPFGDYEQYF.

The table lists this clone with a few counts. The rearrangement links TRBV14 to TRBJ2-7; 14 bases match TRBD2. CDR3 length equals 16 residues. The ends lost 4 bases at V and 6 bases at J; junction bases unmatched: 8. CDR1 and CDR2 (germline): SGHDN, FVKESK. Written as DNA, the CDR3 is TGTGCCAGCAGCCCAGGACTGGGACTAGCGGGAGTCGAGCAGTACTTC. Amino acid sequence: CASSPGLGLAGVEQYF. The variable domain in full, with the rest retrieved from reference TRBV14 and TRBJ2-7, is EAGVTQFPSHSVIEKGQTVTLRCDPISGHDNLYWYRRVMGKEIKFLLHFVKESKQDESGMPNNRFLAERTGGTYSTLKVQPAELEDSGVYFCASSPGLGLAGVEQYFGPGTRLTVT.

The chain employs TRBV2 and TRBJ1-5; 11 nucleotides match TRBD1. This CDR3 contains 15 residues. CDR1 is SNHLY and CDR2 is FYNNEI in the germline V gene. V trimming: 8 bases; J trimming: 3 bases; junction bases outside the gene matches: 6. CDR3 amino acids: CASLRDRGFNQPQHF. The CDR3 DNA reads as TGTGCCAGCCTCCGGGACAGGGGGTTCAATCAGCCCCAGCATTTT.

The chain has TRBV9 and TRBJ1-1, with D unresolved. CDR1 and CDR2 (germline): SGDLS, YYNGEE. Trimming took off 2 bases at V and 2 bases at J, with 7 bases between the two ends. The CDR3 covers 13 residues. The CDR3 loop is CASSVAINTEAFF. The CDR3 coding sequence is TGTGCCAGCAGCGTTGCGATTAACACTGAAGCTTTCTTT.

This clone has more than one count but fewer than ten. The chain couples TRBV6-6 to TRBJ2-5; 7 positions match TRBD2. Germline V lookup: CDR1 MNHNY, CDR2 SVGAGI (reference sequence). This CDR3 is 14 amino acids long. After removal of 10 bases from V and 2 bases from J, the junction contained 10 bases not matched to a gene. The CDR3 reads CATGRPSAQETQYF. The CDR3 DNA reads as TGTGCCACCGGGAGGCCTAGTGCTCAAGAGACCCAGTACTTC.

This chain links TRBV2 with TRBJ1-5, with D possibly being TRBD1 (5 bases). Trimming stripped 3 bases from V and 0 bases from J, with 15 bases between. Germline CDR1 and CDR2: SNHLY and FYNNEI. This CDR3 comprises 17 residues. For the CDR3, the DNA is TGTGCCAGCAGTGAGCAGGGCCCTTCATATAGCAATCAGCCCCAGCATTTT. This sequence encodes CASSEQGPSYSNQPQHF.

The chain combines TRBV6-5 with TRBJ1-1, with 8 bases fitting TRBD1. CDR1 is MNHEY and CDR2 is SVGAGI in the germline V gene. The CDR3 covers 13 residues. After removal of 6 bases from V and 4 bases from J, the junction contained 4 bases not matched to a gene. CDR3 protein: CASRDRGSTEAFF. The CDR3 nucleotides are TGTGCCAGCAGAGACAGGGGTAGCACTGAAGCTTTCTTT.

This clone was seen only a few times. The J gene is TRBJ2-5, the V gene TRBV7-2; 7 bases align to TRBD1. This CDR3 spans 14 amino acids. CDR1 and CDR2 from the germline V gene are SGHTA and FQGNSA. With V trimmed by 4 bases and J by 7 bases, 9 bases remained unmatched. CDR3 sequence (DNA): TGTGCCAGCAGCTCATCCCGCACAGGGGTGACCCAGTACTTC. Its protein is CASSSSRTGVTQYF.

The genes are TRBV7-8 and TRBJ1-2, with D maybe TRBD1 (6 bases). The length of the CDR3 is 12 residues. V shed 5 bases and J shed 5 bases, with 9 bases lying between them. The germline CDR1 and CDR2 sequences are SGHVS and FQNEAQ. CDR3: CASSPQGYGYTF. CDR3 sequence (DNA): TGTGCCAGCAGCCCACAGGGTTATGGCTACACCTTC.

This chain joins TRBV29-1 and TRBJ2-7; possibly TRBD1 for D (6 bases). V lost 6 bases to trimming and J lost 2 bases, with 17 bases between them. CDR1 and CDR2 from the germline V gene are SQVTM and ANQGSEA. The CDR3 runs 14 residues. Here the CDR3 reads CSVTRATGPYEQYF. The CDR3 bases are TGCAGCGTCACCCGGGCGACAGGTCCCTACGAGCAGTACTTC.

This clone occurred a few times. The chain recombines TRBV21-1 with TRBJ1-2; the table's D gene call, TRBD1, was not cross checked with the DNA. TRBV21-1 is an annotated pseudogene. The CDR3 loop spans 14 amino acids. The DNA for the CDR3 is TGTGCCAGCAGCAAAGGAACAGGGGCTTATGGCTACACCTTC. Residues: CASSKGTGAYGYTF.

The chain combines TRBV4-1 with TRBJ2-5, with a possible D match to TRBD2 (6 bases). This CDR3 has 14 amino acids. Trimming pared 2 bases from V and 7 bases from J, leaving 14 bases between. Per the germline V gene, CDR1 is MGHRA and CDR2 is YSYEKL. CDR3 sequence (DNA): TGCGCCAGCAGCCAACGGGACTGGCAGGGGACCCAGTACTTC. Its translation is CASSQRDWQGTQYF.

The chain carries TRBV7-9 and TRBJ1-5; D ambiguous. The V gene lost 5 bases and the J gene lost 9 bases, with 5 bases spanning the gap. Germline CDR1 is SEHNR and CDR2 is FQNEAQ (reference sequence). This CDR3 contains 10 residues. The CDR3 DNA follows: TGTGCCAGCAGCCCAGGGCCCCAGCATTTT. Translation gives CASSPGPQHF.

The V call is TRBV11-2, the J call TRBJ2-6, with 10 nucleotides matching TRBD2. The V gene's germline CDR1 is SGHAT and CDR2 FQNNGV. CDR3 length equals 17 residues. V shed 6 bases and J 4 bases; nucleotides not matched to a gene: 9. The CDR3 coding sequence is TGTGCCAGCAGGAGACCGGGACTAGCGCTCGGGGCCAACGTCCTGACTTTC. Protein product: CASRRPGLALGANVLTF.

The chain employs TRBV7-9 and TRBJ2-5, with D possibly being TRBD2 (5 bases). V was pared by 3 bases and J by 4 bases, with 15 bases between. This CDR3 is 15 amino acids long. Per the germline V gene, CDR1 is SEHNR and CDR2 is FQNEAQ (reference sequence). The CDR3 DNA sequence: TGTGCCAGCAGCTTGAAGGACTGGGTTGCAGAGACCCAGTACTTC. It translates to CASSLKDWVAETQYF.

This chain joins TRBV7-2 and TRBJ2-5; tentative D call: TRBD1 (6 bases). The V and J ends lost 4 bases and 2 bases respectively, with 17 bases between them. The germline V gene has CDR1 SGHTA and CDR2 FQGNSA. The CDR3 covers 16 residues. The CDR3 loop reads CASSYTGLRGQETQYF. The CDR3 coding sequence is TGTGCCAGCAGCTACACAGGGTTAAGGGGACAAGAGACCCAGTACTTC.

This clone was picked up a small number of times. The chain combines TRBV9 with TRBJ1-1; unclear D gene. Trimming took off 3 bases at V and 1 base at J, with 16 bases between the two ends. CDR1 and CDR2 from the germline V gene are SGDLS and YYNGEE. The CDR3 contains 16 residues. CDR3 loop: CASSAGGSGPNTEAFF. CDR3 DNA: TGTGCCAGCAGCGCCGGCGGGAGTGGGCCGAACACTGAAGCTTTCTTT.

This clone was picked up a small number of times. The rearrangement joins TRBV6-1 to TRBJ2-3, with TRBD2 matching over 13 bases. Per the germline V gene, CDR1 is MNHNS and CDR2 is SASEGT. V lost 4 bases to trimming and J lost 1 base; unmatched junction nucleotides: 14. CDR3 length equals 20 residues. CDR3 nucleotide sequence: TGTGCCAGCAGTGCCCCGTTTAGGACTAGCGGGAGCATGGGCACAGATACGCAGTATTTT. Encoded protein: CASSAPFRTSGSMGTDTQYF.

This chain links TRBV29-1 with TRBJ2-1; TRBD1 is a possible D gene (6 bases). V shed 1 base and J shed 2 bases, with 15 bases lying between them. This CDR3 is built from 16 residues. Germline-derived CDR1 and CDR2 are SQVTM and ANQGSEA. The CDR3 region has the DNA TGCAGCGTTGAAGCCTTCCTACAGGGCCCCTACAATGAGCAGTTCTTC. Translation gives CSVEAFLQGPYNEQFF.

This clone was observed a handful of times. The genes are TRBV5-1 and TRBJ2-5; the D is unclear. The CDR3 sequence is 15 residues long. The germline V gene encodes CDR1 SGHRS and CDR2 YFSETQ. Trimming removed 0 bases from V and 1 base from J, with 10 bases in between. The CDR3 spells CASSLVGPSQETQYF. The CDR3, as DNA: TGCGCCAGCAGCTTGGTCGGTCCATCCCAAGAGACCCAGTACTTC. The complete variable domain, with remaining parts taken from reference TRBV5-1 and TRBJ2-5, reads KAGVTQTPRYLIKTRGQQVTLSCSPISGHRSVSWYQQTPGQGLQFLFEYFSETQRNKGNFPGRFSGRQFSNSRSEMNVSTLELGDSALYLCASSLVGPSQETQYFGPGTRLLVL.

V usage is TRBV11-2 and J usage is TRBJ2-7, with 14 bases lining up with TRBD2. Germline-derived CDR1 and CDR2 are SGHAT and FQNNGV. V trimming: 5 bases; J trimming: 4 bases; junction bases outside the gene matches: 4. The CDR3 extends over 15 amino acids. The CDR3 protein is CASSLRLAGGYEQYF. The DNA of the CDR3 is TGTGCCAGCAGCCTCCGACTAGCGGGAGGGTACGAGCAGTACTTC.